This T cell receptor beta chain was captured by sequencing in a study of OX40 agonist ivuxolimab in advanced cancers. Sequencing used immunoSEQ multiplex PCR; TCRdb keeps in-frame clones, though not all of them. The sample records around 75,000 clones, under 90% being singletons. Germline loops: CDR1 MNHNS, CDR2 SASEGT. V was cut by 6 bases and J by 0 bases, with 10 bases left in between. This CDR3 has 14 residues. This receptor was taken from an adult with an advanced solid tumor such as melanoma, head and neck, liver or kidney cancer. The rearrangement joins TRBV6-1 to TRBJ2-3, with D tentatively TRBD2 (5 bases). Sequencing used CD4+ or CD8+ T cells sorted from blood, obtained in a trial of the OX40 agonist ivuxolimab. The CDR3 sequence is CASSRTASTDTQYF. CDR3 coding DNA: TGTGCCAGCAGCCGGACTGCTAGCACAGATACGCAGTATTTT.